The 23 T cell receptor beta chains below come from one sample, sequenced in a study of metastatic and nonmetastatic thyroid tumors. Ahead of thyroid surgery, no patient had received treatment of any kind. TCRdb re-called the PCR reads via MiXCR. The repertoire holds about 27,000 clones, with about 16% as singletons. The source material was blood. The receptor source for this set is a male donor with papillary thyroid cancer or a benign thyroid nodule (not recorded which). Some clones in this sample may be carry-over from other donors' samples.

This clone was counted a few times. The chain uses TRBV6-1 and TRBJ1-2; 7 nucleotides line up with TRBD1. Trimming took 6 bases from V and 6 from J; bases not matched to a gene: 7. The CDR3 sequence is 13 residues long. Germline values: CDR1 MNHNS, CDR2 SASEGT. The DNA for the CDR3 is TGTGCCAGCAGCCACAGGGGAGGGGATGGCTACACCTTC. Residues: CASSHRGGDGYTF.

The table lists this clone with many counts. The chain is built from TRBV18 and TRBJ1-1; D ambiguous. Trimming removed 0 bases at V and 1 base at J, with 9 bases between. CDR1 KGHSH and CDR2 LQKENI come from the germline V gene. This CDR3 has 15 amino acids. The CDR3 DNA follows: TGTGCCAGCTCACCACCGAGTCGGGAGAACACTGAAGCTTTCTTT. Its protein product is CASSPPSRENTEAFF. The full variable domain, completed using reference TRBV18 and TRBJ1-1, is NAGVMQNPRHLVRRRGQEARLRCSPMKGHSHVYWYRQLPEEGLKFMVYLQKENIIDESGMPKERFSAEFPKEGPSILRIQQVVRGDSAAYFCASSPPSRENTEAFFGQGTRLTVV.

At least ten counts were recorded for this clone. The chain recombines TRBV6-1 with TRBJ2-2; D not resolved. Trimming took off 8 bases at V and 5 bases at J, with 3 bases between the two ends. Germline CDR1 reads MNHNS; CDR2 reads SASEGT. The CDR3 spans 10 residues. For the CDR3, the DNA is TGTGCCAGCGGGACCGGGGAGCTGTTTTTT. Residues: CASGTGELFF.

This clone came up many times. CDR3 loop: CASSEGAGGGDTQYF. The CDR3 bases are TGCGCCAGCAGTGAAGGAGCGGGGGGAGGAGATACGCAGTATTTT. The chain has TRBV10-1 and TRBJ2-3, with 9 bases fitting TRBD2. The J segment lost 5 bases and the V segment lost 3 bases, leaving 6 bases of the junction unmatched. In germline, CDR1 is WNHNN, CDR2 SYGVQD (reference sequence). The CDR3 covers 15 residues.

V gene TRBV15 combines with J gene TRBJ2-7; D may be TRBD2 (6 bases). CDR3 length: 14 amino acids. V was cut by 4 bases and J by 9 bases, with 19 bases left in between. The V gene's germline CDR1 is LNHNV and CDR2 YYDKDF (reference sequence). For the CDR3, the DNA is TGTGCCACCAGCATAGTTTATGGCGGGGCGGGGCAGTACTTC. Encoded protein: CATSIVYGGAGQYF.

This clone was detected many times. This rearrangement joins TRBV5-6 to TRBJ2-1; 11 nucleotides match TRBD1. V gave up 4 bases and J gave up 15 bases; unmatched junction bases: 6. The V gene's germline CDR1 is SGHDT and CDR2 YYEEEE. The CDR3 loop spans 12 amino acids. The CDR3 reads CASSMTGTGGFF. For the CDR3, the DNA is TGTGCCAGCAGCATGACCGGGACAGGGGGGTTCTTC.

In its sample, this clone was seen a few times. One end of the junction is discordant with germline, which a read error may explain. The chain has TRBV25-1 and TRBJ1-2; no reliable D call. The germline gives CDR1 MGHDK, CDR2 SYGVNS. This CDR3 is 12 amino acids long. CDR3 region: CASQASSYCYTF. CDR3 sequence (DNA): TGTGCCAGCCAGGCCTCGAGCTATTGCTACACTTTC.

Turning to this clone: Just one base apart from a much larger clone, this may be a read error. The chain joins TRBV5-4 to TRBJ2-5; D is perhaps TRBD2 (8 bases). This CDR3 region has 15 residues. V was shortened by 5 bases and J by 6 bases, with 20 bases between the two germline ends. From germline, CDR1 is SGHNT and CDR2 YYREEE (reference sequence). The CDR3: CASRSGGTAEQTQYF. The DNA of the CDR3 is TGTGCCAGCAGGTCGGGGGGGACAGCGGAACAGACCCAGTACTTC.

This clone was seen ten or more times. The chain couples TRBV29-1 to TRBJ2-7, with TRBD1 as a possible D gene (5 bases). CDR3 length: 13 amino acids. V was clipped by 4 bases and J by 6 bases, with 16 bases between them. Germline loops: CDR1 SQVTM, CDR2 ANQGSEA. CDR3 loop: CSVGQFSSLEQYF. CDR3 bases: TGCAGCGTTGGACAGTTTAGTTCTCTCGAGCAGTACTTC.

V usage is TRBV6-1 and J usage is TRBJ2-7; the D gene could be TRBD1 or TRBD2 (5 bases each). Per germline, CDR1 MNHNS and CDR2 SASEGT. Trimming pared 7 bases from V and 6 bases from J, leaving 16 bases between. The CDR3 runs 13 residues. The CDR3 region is CASIRDPPVEQYF. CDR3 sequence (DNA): TGTGCCAGCATTAGGGACCCCCCCGTCGAGCAGTACTTC.

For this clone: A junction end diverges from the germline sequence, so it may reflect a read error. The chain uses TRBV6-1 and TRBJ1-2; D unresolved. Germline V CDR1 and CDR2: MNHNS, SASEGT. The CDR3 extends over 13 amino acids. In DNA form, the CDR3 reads TGTGCCAGCATTGAAGTCGTAGCGGAGGGCTACACCTTC. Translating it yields CASIEVVAEGYTF.

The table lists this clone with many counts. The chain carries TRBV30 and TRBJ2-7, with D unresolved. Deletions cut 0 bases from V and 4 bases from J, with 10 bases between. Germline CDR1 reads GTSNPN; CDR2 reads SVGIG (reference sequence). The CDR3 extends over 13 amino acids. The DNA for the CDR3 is TGTGCCTGGAGTGTAGCTAATTGGTACGAGCAGTACTTC. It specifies CAWSVANWYEQYF.

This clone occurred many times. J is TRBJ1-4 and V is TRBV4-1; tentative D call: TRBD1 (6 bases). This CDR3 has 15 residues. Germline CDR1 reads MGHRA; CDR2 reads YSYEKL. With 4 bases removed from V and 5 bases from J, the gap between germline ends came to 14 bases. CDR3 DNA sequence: TGCGCCAGCAGCCCGAATGGGGGGCAGAATGAAAAACTGTTTTTT. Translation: CASSPNGGQNEKLFF.

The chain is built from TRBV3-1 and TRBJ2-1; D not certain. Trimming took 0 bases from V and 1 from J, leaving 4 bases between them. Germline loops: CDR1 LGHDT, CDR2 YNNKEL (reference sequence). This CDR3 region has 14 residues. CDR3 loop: CASSQDRSYNEQFF. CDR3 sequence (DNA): TGTGCCAGCAGCCAAGATAGGTCCTACAATGAGCAGTTCTTC.

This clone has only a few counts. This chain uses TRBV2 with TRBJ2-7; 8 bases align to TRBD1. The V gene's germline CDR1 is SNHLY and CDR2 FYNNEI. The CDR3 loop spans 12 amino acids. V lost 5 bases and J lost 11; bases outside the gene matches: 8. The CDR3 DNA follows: TGTGCCAGCAGTTCTATCTACAGGGGGGAGTACTTC. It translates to CASSSIYRGEYF.

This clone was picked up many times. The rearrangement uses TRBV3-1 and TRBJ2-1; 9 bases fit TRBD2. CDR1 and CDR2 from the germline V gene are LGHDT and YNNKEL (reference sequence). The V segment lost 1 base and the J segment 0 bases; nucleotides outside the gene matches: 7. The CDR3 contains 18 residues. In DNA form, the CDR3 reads TGTGCCAGCAGCCAAGGCCTGGCGGGAGGGTTCTCCTACAATGAGCAGTTCTTC. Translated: CASSQGLAGGFSYNEQFF.

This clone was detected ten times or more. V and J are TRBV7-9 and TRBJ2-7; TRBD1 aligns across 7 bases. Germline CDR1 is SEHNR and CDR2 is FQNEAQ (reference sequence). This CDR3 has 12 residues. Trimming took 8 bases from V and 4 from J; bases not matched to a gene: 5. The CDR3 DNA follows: TGTGCCAGCGGGCAGGGGGTGTACGAGCAGTACTTC. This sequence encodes CASGQGVYEQYF. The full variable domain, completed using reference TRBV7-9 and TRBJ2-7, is DTGVSQNPRHKITKRGQNVTFRCDPISEHNRLYWYRQTLGQGPEFLTYFQNEAQLEKSRLLSDRFSAERPKGSFSTLEIQRTEQGDSAMYLCASGQGVYEQYFGPGTRLTVT.

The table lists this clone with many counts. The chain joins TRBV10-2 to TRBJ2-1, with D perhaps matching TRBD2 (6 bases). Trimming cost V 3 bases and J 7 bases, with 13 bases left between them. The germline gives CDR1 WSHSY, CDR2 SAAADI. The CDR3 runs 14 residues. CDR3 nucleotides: TGCGCCAGCAGTGAAACAGCGGGCCTGAATGAGCAGTTCTTC. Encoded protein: CASSETAGLNEQFF.

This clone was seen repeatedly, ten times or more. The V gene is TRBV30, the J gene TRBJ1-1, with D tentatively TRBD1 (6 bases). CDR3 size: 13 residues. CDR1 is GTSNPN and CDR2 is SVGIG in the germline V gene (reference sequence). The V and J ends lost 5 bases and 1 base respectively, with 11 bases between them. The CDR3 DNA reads TGTGCCTGGCGTCGACAGGCGAACACTGAAGCTTTCTTT. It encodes CAWRRQANTEAFF.

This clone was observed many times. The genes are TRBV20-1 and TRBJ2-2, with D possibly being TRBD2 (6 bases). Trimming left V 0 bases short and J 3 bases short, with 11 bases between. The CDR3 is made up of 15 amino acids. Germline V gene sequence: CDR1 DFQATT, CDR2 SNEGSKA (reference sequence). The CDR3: CSARDIGSDTGELFF. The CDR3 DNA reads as TGCAGTGCTAGAGATATCGGGAGCGACACCGGGGAGCTGTTTTTT.

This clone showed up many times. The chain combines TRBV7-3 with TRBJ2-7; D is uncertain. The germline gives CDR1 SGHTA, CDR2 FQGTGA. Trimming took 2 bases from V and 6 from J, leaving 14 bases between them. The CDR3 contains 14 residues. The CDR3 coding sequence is TGTGCCAGCAGCTTACAGGTCTCCACTGGCGAGCAGTACTTC. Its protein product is CASSLQVSTGEQYF.

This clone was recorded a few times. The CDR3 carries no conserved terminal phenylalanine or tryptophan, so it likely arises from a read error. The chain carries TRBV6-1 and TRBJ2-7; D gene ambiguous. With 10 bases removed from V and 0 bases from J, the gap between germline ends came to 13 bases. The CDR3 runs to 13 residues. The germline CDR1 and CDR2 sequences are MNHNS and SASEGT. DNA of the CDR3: TGTGCCATTTCTCTCAGTGTCTCCTACGAGCAGTACCTC. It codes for CAISLSVSYEQYL.

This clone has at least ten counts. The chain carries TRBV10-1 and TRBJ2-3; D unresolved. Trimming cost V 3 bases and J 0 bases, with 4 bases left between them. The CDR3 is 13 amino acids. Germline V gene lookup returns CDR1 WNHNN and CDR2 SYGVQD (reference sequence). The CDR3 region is CASSDVSTDTQYF. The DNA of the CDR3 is TGCGCCAGCAGTGACGTTAGCACAGATACGCAGTATTTT.